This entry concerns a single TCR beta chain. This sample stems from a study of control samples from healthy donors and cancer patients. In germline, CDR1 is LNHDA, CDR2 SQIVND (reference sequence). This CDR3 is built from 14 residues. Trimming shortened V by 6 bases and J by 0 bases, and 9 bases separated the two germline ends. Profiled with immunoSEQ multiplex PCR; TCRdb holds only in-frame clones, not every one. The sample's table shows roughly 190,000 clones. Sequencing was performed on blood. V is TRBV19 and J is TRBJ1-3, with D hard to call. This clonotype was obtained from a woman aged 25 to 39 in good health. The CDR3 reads CASRLDISGNTIYF. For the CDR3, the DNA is TGTGCCAGTAGGCTGGATATCTCTGGAAACACCATATATTTT.